The 10 T cell receptor beta chains below come from one sample, sequenced in a study of read filtering for tumor transcriptome and immune sequencing (dated by TCRdb to about 2020). Sequencing used an Illumina HiSeq 4000. TCR libraries were constructed from 300 to 400 ng RNA using the Immunoverse kit, and molecular barcoded adaptors covering alpha/delta and beta/gamma chains were employed. The raw public data were reprocessed by TCRdb itself: fastp quality trimming at Q25, MiXCR clonotype calling, in-frame beta chains only. Duplicate CDR3 protein sequences are folded into a single record with the most common DNA and genes. The sample records over 55,000 distinct CDR3 sequences, 14% of which are singletons. The biggest ten clones account for 40% to 55% of the sample. The source material was a population of CD138-negative cells sorted from bone marrow. Per the publication, the cell subset or site label means: bone marrow mononuclear cells depleted of CD138+ plasma/myeloma cells by negative magnetic selection. These receptors were collected from a donor over 35 with multiple myeloma.

Many counts were recorded for this clonotype. The chain employs TRBV29-1 and TRBJ2-2, with D uncertain. The CDR3 length is 16 residues. The germline V gene encodes CDR1 SQVTM and CDR2 ANQGSEA. The V and J ends lost 4 bases and 1 base respectively, with 16 bases between them. CDR3 region: CSVGFSWRENTGELFF. CDR3 bases: TGCAGCGTTGGGTTTTCGTGGAGAGAGAACACCGGGGAGCTGTTTTTT.

This clonotype was seen many times. The J gene is TRBJ2-1, the V gene TRBV5-1, with D perhaps matching TRBD2 (5 bases). CDR3 length: 16 amino acids. Trimming removed 3 bases from V and 0 bases from J, with 13 bases in between. The V gene's germline CDR1 is SGHRS and CDR2 YFSETQ. CDR3 nucleotides: TGCGCCAGCAGCTCCCGGTGGGGAGACTCCTACAATGAGCAGTTCTTC. This translates into CASSSRWGDSYNEQFF.

With respect to this clonotype: The CDR3 does not close with the conserved phenylalanine or tryptophan, likely indicating a read error. The genes are TRBV13 and TRBJ1-1, with TRBD1 matching over 9 bases. Germline trimming cut 8 bases from V and 9 bases from J; bases unmatched to any gene: 13. CDR1 PRHDT and CDR2 FYEKMQ come from the germline V gene (reference sequence). This CDR3 has 14 residues. The CDR3 region has the DNA TGTGCCAGCGACGGGACAGGGATCGGCAGGCAAGCTTTCTCT. Protein: CASDGTGIGRQAFS.

This clonotype was seen many times. J is TRBJ1-1 and V is TRBV28, with no clear D. CDR3 length: 13 amino acids. V was shortened by 7 bases and J by 7 bases, with 16 bases between the two germline ends. Germline V gene lookup returns CDR1 MDHEN and CDR2 SYDVKM. The CDR3 nucleotides are TGTGCCAGCACAAGCTCTACCGGACGTGAAGCTTTCTTT. Amino acid sequence: CASTSSTGREAFF.

The sample holds a few counts of this clonotype. A read error may account for a junction end that differs from germline. This chain connects TRBV6-5 to TRBJ2-4, with 11 bases that match TRBD2. CDR1 MNHEY and CDR2 SVGAGI come from the germline V gene. This CDR3 spans 15 amino acids. The CDR3 DNA sequence: TGTGCCAGCAGTTACTTCACTAGCGGGAGTGGCATTCAGAACTTC. Translation gives CASSYFTSGSGIQNF.

The chain couples TRBV20-1 to TRBJ2-3; 14 positions match TRBD2. The length of the CDR3 is 17 residues. Germline V gene data show CDR1 as DFQATT and CDR2 as SNEGSKA (reference sequence). The V gene end was trimmed by 3 bases and the J gene end by 7 bases; junction bases not matched to a gene: 12. Here the CDR3 DNA reads TGCAGTGCTAGCTCGGACGGGACTAGCGGGAGTGCCTATACGCAGTATTTT. It is translated as CSASSDGTSGSAYTQYF.

The sample holds a few counts of this clonotype. The chain combines TRBV5-4 with TRBJ2-7; the match to TRBD1 covers 9 bases. The CDR3 has 16 amino acids. V trimming: 0 bases; J trimming: 0 bases; junction bases outside the gene matches: 4. Germline CDR1 reads SGHNT; CDR2 reads YYREEE (reference sequence). The CDR3: CASSLDRGPTSYEQYF. CDR3 coding DNA: TGTGCCAGCAGCTTGGACAGGGGGCCTACCTCCTACGAGCAGTACTTC.

Ten or more counts support this clonotype. This chain uses TRBV5-1 with TRBJ2-7; possibly TRBD2 for D (5 bases). The CDR3 is made up of 14 amino acids. In germline, CDR1 is SGHRS, CDR2 YFSETQ. The germline V and J ends were trimmed by 6 bases and 1 base, with 14 bases remaining between them. The CDR3 nucleotides are TGCGCCAGCACCCATCGCTCGGGGTCCTACGAGCAGTACTTC. Translation: CASTHRSGSYEQYF.

About this clonotype itself: Being one base from a much bigger clone, this may be a read error. V is TRBV7-3 and J is TRBJ2-3; 9 nucleotides align to TRBD2. The CDR3 has 15 amino acids. Germline CDR1 is SGHTA and CDR2 is FQGTGA. The CDR3 nucleotides are TGTGCCAGCAGCTCCAGCGGGAGGAGCACAGGTACGCAGTATTTT. As protein: CASSSSGRSTGTQYF.

The sample holds many counts of this clonotype. This sequence joins TRBV20-1 and TRBJ2-3; D is possibly TRBD1 (6 bases). Deletions cut 2 bases from V and 0 bases from J, with 18 bases between. The CDR3 is made up of 17 amino acids. Germline CDR1 reads DFQATT; CDR2 reads SNEGSKA (reference sequence). Here the CDR3 reads CSARPSRTVSSTDTQYF. DNA for the CDR3: TGCAGTGCTAGACCCAGTCGGACAGTTTCTAGCACAGATACGCAGTATTTT.